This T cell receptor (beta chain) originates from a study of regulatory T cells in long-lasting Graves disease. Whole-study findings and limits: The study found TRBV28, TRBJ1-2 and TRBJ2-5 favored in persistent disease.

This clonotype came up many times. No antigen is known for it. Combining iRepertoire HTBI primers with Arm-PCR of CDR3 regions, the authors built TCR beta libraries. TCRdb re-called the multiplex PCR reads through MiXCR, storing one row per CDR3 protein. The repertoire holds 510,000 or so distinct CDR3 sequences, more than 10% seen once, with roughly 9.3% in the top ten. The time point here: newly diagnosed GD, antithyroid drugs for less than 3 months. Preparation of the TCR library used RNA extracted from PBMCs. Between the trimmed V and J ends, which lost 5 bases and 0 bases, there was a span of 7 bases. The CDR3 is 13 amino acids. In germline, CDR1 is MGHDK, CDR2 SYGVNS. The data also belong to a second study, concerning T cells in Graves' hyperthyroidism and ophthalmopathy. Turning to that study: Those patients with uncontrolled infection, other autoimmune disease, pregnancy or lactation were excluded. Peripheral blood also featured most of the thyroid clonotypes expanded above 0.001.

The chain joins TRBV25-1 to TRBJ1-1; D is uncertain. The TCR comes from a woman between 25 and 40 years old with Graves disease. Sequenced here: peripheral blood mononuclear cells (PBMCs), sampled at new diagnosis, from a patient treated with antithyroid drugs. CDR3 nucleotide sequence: TGTGCCAGCAGTTCCAGCCTGAACACTGAAGCTTTCTTT. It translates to CASSSSLNTEAFF.